The entry below gives a single T cell receptor (beta chain) sequence along with its context. These data originate in a study of blood T cell repertoires in COVID-19. For the study at large: Acute and convalescent COVID-19 samples came from the United States, Italy and Spain.

Germline lookup yields CDR1 LGHDT and CDR2 YNNKEL (reference sequence). The CDR3 covers 14 residues. Trimming took 4 bases from V and 6 from J; bases not matched to a gene: 5. Sequencing was performed with immunoSEQ multiplex PCR; in TCRdb, only in-frame clones are kept and a portion is missing. Altogether approximately 300,000 clones are present, roughly nine tenths being singletons, with the ten largest covering under 20%. This receptor was taken from a woman aged 25 to 39 who had recovered from COVID-19. This chain connects TRBV3-1 (or the pseudogene TRBV3-2) to TRBJ2-7; the match to TRBD2 covers 11 bases. Sequences were obtained from PBMCs or T cells enriched from blood (not recorded which). The CDR3 is CASSLRLAGSEQYF. As DNA, the CDR3 is TGTGCCAGCAGCCTGAGACTAGCGGGAAGCGAGCAGTACTTC.